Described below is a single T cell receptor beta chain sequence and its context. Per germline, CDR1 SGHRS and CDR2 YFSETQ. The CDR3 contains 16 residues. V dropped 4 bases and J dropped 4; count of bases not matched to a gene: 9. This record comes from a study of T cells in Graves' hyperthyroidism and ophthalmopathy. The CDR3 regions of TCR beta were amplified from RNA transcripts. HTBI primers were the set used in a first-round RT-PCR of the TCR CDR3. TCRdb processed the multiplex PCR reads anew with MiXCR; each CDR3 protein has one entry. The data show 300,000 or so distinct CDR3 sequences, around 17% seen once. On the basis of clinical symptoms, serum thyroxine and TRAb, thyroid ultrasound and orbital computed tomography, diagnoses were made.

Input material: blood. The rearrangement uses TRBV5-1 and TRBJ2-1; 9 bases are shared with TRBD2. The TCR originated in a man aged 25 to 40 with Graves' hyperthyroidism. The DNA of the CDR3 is TGCGCCAGCAGCCCCCGAAATAGCGGGGGATACAATGAGCAGTTCTTC. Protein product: CASSPRNSGGYNEQFF.